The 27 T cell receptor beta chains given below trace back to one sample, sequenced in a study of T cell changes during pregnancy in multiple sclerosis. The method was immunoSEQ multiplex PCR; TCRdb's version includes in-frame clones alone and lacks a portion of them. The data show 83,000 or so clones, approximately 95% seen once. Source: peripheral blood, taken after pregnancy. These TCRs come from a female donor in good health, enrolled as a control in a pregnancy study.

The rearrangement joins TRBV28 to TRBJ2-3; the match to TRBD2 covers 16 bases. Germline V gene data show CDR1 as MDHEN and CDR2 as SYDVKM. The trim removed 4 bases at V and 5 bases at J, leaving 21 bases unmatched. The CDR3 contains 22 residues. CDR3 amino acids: CASSSSRTLAGLAGGPGDTQYF. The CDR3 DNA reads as TGTGCCAGCAGTTCGTCCCGGACACTCGCGGGACTAGCGGGAGGGCCAGGAGATACGCAGTATTTT.

The CDR3: CASSSFTNTDTQYF. As DNA, the CDR3 is TGTGCCAGCAGCTCCTTTACTAACACAGATACGCAGTATTTT. The rearrangement links TRBV5-6 to TRBJ2-3; no firm D call. The CDR3 has 14 amino acids. The V and J ends lost 3 bases and 2 bases respectively, with 10 bases between them. Germline V gives CDR1 SGHDT, CDR2 YYEEEE.

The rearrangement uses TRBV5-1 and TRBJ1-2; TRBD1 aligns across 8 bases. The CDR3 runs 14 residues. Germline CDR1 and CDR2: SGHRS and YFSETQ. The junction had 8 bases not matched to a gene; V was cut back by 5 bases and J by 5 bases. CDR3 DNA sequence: TGCGCCAGCAGTGAGACAGGGGACGAATATGGCTACACCTTC. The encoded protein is CASSETGDEYGYTF.

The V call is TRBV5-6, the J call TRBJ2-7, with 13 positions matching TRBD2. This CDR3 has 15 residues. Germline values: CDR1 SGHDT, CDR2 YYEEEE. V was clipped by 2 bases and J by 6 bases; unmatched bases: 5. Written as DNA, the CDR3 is TGTGCCAGCAGCTTAAGGGGACTAGCGGGACGCGAGCAGTACTTC. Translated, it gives CASSLRGLAGREQYF. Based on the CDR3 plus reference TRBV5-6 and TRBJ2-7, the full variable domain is DAGVTQSPTHLIKTRGQQVTLRCSPKSGHDTVSWYQQALGQGPQFIFQYYEEEERQRGNFPDRFSGHQFPNYSSELNVNALLLGDSALYLCASSLRGLAGREQYFGPGTRLTVT.

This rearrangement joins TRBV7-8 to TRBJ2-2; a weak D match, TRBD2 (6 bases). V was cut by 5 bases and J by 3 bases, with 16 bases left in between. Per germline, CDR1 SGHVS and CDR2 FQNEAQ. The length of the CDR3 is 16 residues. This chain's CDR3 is CASSRGGAGYTGELFF. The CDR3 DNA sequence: TGTGCCAGCAGCCGCGGAGGGGCAGGGTACACCGGGGAGCTGTTTTTT.

CDR3 in amino acids: CASSPREGITEAFF. DNA for the CDR3: TGTGCCAGCAGCCCTCGTGAGGGAATCACTGAAGCTTTCTTT. The chain has TRBV7-8 and TRBJ1-1; D unclear. The germline CDR1 and CDR2 sequences are SGHVS and FQNEAQ. Trimming shortened V by 5 bases and J by 4 bases, and 14 bases separated the two germline ends. This CDR3 region has 14 residues.

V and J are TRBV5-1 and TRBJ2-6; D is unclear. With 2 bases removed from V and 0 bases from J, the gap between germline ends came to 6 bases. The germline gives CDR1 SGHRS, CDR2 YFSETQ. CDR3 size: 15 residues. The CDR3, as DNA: TGCGCCAGCAGCTTACCAGACTCTGGGGCCAACGTCCTGACTTTC. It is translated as CASSLPDSGANVLTF.

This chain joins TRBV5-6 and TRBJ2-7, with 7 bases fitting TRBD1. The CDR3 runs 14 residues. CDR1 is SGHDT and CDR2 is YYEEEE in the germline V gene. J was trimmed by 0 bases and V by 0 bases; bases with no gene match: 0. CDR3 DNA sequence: TGTGCCAGCAGCTTGGACAGGGGCTCCTACGAGCAGTACTTC. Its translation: CASSLDRGSYEQYF.

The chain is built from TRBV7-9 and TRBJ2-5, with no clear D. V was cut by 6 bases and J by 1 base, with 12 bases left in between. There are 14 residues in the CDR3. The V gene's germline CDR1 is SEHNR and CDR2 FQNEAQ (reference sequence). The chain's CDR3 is CASRNLGSQETQYF. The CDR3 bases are TGTGCCAGCAGGAATCTAGGTTCCCAAGAGACCCAGTACTTC. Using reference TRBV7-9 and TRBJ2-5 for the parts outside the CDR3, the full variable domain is DTGVSQNPRHKITKRGQNVTFRCDPISEHNRLYWYRQTLGQGPEFLTYFQNEAQLEKSRLLSDRFSAERPKGSFSTLEIQRTEQGDSAMYLCASRNLGSQETQYFGPGTRLLVL.

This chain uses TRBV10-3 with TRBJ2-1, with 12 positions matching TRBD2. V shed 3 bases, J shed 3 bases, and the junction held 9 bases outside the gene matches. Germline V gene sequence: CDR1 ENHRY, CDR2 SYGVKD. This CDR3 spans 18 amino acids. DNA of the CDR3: TGTGCCATCAGTGAAGGAGACTCTAGCGGGAGGGGCTACAATGAGCAGTTCTTC. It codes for CAISEGDSSGRGYNEQFF.

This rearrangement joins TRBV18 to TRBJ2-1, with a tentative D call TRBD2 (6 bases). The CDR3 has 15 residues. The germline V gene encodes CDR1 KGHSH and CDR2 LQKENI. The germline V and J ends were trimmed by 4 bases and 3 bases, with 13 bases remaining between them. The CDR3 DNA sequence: TGTGCCAGCTCACAACTGGCTAGCGACTACAATGAGCAGTTCTTC. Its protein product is CASSQLASDYNEQFF. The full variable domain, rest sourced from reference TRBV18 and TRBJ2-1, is NAGVMQNPRHLVRRRGQEARLRCSPMKGHSHVYWYRQLPEEGLKFMVYLQKENIIDESGMPKERFSAEFPKEGPSILRIQQVVRGDSAAYFCASSQLASDYNEQFFGPGTRLTVL.

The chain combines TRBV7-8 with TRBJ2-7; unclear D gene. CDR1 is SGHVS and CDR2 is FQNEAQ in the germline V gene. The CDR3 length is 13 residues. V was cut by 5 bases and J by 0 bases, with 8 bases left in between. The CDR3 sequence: CASSQLSSYEQYF. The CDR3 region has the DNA TGTGCCAGCAGCCAACTTAGCTCCTACGAGCAGTACTTC. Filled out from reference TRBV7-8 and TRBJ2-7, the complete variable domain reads GAGVSQSPRYKVAKRGQDVALRCDPISGHVSLFWYQQALGQGPEFLTYFQNEAQLDKSGLPSDRFFAERPEGSVSTLKIQRTQQEDSAVYLCASSQLSSYEQYFGPGTRLTVT.

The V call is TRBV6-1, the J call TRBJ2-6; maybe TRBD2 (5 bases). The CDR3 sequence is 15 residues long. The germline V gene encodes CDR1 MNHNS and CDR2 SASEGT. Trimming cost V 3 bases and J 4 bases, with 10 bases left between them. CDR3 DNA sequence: TGTGCCAGCAGTGAGTCAACGGGGGGGGCCAACGTCCTGACTTTC. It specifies CASSESTGGANVLTF.

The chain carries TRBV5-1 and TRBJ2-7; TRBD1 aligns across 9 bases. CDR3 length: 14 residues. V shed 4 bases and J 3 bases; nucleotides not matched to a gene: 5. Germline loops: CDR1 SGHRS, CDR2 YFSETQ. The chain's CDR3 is CASSPTGGSYEQYF. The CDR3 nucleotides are TGCGCCAGCAGCCCAACAGGGGGCAGCTACGAGCAGTACTTC.

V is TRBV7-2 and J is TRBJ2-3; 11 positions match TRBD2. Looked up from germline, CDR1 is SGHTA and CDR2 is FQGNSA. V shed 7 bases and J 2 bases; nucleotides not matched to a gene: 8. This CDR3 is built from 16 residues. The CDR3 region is CASKGTSGGYTDTQYF. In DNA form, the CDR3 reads TGTGCCAGCAAGGGCACTAGCGGGGGTTACACAGATACGCAGTATTTT.

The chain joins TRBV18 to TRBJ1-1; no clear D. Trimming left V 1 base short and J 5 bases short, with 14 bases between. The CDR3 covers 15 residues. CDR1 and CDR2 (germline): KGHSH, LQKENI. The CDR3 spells CASSPLEGRRTEAFF. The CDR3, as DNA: TGTGCCAGCTCACCACTGGAGGGTAGGAGGACTGAAGCTTTCTTT.

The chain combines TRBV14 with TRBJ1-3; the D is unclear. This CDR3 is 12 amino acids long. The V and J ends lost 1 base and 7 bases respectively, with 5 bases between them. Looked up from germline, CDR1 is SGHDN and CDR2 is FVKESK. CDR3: CASSQGGNTIYF. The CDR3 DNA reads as TGTGCCAGCAGCCAAGGCGGGAACACCATATATTTT.

CDR3 protein: CASSTTGGFSRTDTQYF. As DNA, the CDR3 is TGTGCCAGCAGCACCACGGGGGGCTTCTCGCGAACAGATACGCAGTATTTT. The gene calls are TRBV5-4 and TRBJ2-3; D might be TRBD2 (7 bases). The CDR3 extends over 17 amino acids. The germline V gene encodes CDR1 SGHNT and CDR2 YYREEE (reference sequence). Trimming pared 4 bases from V and 3 bases from J, leaving 21 bases between.

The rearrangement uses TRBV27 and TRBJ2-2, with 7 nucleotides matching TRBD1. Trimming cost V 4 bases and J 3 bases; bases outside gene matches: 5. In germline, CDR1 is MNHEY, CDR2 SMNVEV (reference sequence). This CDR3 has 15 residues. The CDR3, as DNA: TGTGCCAGCAGTTCGACAGGGATACACACCGGGGAGCTGTTTTTT. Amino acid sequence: CASSSTGIHTGELFF.

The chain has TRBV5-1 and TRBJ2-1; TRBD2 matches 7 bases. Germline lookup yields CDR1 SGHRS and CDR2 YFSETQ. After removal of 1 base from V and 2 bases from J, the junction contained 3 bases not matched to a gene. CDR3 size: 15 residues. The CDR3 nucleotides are TGCGCCAGCAGCTTGTCCACTAGCGCCTACAATGAGCAGTTCTTC. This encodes CASSLSTSAYNEQFF.

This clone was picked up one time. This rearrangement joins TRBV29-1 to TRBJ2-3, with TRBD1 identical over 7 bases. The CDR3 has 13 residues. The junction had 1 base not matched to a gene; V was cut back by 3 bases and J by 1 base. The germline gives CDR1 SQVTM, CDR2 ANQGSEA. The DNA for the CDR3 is TGCAGCGTTGATCAGGGGGGCACAGATACGCAGTATTTT. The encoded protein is CSVDQGGTDTQYF.

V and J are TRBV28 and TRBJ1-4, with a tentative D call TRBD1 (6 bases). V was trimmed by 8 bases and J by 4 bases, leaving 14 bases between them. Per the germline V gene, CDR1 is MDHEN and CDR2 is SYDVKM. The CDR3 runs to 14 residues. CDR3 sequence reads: CASGTTGHNEKLFF. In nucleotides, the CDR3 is TGTGCCAGCGGCACCACAGGGCATAATGAAAAACTGTTTTTT.

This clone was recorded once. The CDR3 reads CASSLRQGPGELFF. CDR3 sequence (DNA): TGTGCCAGCAGTCTACGACAGGGTCCCGGGGAGCTGTTTTTT. The chain links TRBV2 to TRBJ2-2; 7 nucleotides agree with TRBD1. The V gene end was trimmed by 5 bases and the J gene end by 6 bases; junction bases not matched to a gene: 6. The CDR3 is made up of 14 amino acids. Germline CDR1 is SNHLY and CDR2 is FYNNEI.

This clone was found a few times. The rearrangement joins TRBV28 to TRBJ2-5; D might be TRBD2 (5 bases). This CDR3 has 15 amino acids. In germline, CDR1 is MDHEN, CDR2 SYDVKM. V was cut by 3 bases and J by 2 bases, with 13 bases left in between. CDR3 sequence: CASSLEFGNQETQYF. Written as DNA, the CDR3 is TGTGCCAGCAGTTTGGAGTTCGGGAATCAAGAGACCCAGTACTTC. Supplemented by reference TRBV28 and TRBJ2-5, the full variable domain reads DVKVTQSSRYLVKRTGEKVFLECVQDMDHENMFWYRQDPGLGLRLIYFSYDVKMKEKGDIPEGYSVSREKKERFSLILESASTNQTSMYLCASSLEFGNQETQYFGPGTRLLVL.

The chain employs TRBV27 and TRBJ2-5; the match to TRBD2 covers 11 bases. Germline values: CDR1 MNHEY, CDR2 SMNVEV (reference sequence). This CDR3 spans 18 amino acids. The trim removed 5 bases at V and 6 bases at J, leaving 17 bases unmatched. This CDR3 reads CASSPRGLAGGFGQTQYF. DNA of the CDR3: TGTGCCAGCAGTCCCCGAGGGCTAGCGGGAGGATTTGGGCAGACCCAGTACTTC.

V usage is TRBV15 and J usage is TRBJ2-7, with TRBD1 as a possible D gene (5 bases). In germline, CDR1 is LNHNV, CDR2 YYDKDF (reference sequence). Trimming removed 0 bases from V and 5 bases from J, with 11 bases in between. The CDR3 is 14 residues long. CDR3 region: CATSRDLGHDEQYF. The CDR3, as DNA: TGTGCCACCAGCAGAGATTTGGGGCACGACGAGCAGTACTTC.

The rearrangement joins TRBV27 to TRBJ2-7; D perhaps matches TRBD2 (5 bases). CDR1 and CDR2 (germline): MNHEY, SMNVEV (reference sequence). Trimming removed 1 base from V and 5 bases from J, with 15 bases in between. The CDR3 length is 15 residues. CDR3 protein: CASSLLRAGNHEQYF. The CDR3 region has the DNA TGTGCCAGCAGTTTATTGCGGGCAGGTAACCACGAGCAGTACTTC.